This TCR beta chain originates from a study of Ad26.COV2.S vaccination and SARS-CoV-2 variants. Documented treatment: around 19 received Ad26.COV2.S at low or high dose, single or two shots; about 5 received placebo; per-sample allocation not given. Sampling was performed 63 days after the first vaccine or placebo injection. The CDR3 runs 16 residues. V lost 6 bases to trimming and J lost 5 bases; unmatched junction nucleotides: 9. CDR1 is MNHEY, CDR2 SVGAGI, per germline. Repertoires were generated with immunoSEQ multiplex PCR, while TCRdb's copy carries only in-frame clones and drops some. The sample records some 350,000 clones, about 85% being singletons.

This sequence joins TRBV6-5 and TRBJ2-3, with 12 bases lining up with TRBD1. The receptor was derived from a person between 18 and 65 years old who received the Ad26.COV2.S COVID-19 vaccine or a placebo. The specimen comprised peripheral blood, sampled in a trial of Ad26.COV2.S vaccine versus placebo. CDR3 sequence: CASSYRDRGPIDTQYF. Written as DNA, the CDR3 is TGTGCCAGCAGCTACCGGGACAGGGGGCCTATAGATACGCAGTATTTT.